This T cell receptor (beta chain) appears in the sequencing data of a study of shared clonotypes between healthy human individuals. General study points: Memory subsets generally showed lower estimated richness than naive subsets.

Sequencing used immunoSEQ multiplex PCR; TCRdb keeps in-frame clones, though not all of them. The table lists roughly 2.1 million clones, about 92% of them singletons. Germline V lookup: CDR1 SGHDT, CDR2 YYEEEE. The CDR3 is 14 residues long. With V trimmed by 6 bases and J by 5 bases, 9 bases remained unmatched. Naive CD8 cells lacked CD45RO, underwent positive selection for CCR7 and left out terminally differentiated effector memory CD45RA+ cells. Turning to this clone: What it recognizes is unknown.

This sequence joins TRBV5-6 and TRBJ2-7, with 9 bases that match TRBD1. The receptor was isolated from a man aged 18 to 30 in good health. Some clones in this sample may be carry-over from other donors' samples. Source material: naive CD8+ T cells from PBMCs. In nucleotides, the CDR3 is TGTGCCAGCAACCTATGGACAGGGGTACACGAGCAGTACTTC. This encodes CASNLWTGVHEQYF.